What follows are 11 T cell receptor beta chains derived from one specimen sequenced in a study of blood T cell repertoires in COVID-19. Clones were sequenced by immunoSEQ multiplex PCR, and TCRdb holds only the in-frame ones, with some missing. The sample has over 200,000 clones, more than 75% seen once. The sequenced sample was peripheral blood. The receptors here all came from a man aged 35-49 years with active or convalescent COVID-19.

The chain recombines TRBV27 with TRBJ1-2, with 9 positions matching TRBD1. The junction had 6 bases not matched to a gene; V was cut back by 3 bases and J by 4 bases. This CDR3 is 15 amino acids long. Per the germline V gene, CDR1 is MNHEY and CDR2 is SMNVEV (reference sequence). CDR3 residues: CASSLGGQGFYGYTF. DNA of the CDR3: TGTGCCAGCAGTTTGGGGGGACAGGGCTTCTATGGCTACACCTTC.

In its sample, this clone was seen a few times. CDR3 coding DNA: TGTGCCAGCAGTGAATCAGGGTTTGCGAACACTGAAGCTTTCTTT. It is translated as CASSESGFANTEAFF. The chain recombines TRBV6-1 with TRBJ1-1; the D gene is possibly TRBD1 (5 bases). CDR1 is MNHNS and CDR2 is SASEGT in the germline V gene. The CDR3 totals 15 residues. V dropped 2 bases and J dropped 1 base, with 11 bases sitting between them.

This CDR3 reads CASSLTGGAGYEQYF. In nucleotides, the CDR3 is TGTGCCAGCAGCTTGACAGGGGGCGCCGGTTACGAGCAGTACTTC. The V call is TRBV5-5, the J call TRBJ2-7, with TRBD1 matching 9 bases. The ends lost 1 base at V and 4 bases at J; junction bases unmatched: 6. Germline CDR1 SGHKS, CDR2 YYEKEE (reference sequence). The CDR3 runs to 15 residues.

This clone appeared many times. CDR3 sequence (DNA): TGCGCCAGCGCTGGAGACGGATCCTACGAGCAGTACTTC. It yields the protein CASAGDGSYEQYF. V usage is TRBV5-1 and J usage is TRBJ2-7; D gene unclear. The germline CDR1 and CDR2 sequences are SGHRS and YFSETQ. The CDR3 spans 13 residues. The V end was cut by 7 bases, the J end by 1 base, with 12 bases between.

V gene TRBV11-2 combines with J gene TRBJ1-5; weak D call: TRBD1 (6 bases). The CDR3 contains 14 residues. V was cut by 1 base and J by 9 bases, with 13 bases left in between. Germline CDR1 reads SGHAT; CDR2 reads FQNNGV. In DNA form, the CDR3 reads TGTGCCAGCAGCTTAGGGATCCTCAGGGGGCCCCAGCATTTT. Its translation is CASSLGILRGPQHF.

This clone showed up just once. This rearrangement joins TRBV18 to TRBJ1-4; D not resolved. The CDR3 contains 14 residues. Between the trimmed V and J ends, which lost 2 bases and 8 bases, there was a span of 12 bases. CDR1 and CDR2 (germline): KGHSH, LQKENI. The CDR3 sequence is CASSPSPFQEKLFF. The DNA of the CDR3 is TGTGCCAGCTCACCATCCCCTTTCCAGGAAAAACTGTTTTTT.

This clone appeared a single time. The chain employs TRBV13 and TRBJ1-4, with unresolved D. CDR1 is PRHDT, CDR2 FYEKMQ, per germline (reference sequence). V was cut by 0 bases and J by 10 bases, with 12 bases left in between. This CDR3 contains 14 residues. CDR3 amino acids: CASSLGRDLRKLFF. The CDR3, as DNA: TGTGCCAGCAGCTTAGGCCGGGATCTCCGAAAACTGTTTTTT.

This clone was picked up one time. This chain uses TRBV30 with TRBJ1-2; D unclear. The CDR3 sequence is 13 residues long. Trimming cost V 0 bases and J 2 bases, with 7 bases left between them. Germline values: CDR1 GTSNPN, CDR2 SVGIG (reference sequence). CDR3 bases: TGTGCCTGGAGTGTGTGGCAGAACTATGGCTACACCTTC. Protein product: CAWSVWQNYGYTF.

This clone appeared a single time. The CDR3 DNA reads as TGTGCCAGCAGCTCCTTGACAGGGGGGGTGATCCTGAACACTGAAGCTTTCTTT. This translates into CASSSLTGGVILNTEAFF. The chain couples TRBV7-9 to TRBJ1-1; 9 nucleotides agree with TRBD1. The germline V gene has CDR1 SEHNR and CDR2 FQNEAQ (reference sequence). The CDR3 runs to 18 residues. After removal of 4 bases from V and 0 bases from J, the junction contained 12 bases not matched to a gene. Filled out from reference TRBV7-9 and TRBJ1-1, the complete variable domain reads DTGVSQNPRHKITKRGQNVTFRCDPISEHNRLYWYRQTLGQGPEFLTYFQNEAQLEKSRLLSDRFSAERPKGSFSTLEIQRTEQGDSAMYLCASSSLTGGVILNTEAFFGQGTRLTVV.

V gene TRBV27 combines with J gene TRBJ1-6, with a tentative D call TRBD1 (5 bases). CDR3 length equals 17 residues. Germline V gene sequence: CDR1 MNHEY, CDR2 SMNVEV (reference sequence). With 0 bases removed from V and 3 bases from J, the gap between germline ends came to 12 bases. CDR3 loop: CASSLSRLGGYNSPLHF. In nucleotides, the CDR3 is TGTGCCAGCAGTTTATCTCGTCTGGGGGGCTATAATTCACCCCTCCACTTT.

This rearrangement joins TRBV18 to TRBJ1-1; 9 nucleotides agree with TRBD1. V was clipped by 3 bases and J by 0 bases; unmatched bases: 11. CDR3 length equals 18 residues. CDR1 is KGHSH, CDR2 LQKENI, per germline. CDR3 residues: CASSPRTGDSSMNTEAFF. The CDR3 DNA reads as TGTGCCAGCTCACCCCGGACAGGGGACTCCTCAATGAACACTGAAGCTTTCTTT.